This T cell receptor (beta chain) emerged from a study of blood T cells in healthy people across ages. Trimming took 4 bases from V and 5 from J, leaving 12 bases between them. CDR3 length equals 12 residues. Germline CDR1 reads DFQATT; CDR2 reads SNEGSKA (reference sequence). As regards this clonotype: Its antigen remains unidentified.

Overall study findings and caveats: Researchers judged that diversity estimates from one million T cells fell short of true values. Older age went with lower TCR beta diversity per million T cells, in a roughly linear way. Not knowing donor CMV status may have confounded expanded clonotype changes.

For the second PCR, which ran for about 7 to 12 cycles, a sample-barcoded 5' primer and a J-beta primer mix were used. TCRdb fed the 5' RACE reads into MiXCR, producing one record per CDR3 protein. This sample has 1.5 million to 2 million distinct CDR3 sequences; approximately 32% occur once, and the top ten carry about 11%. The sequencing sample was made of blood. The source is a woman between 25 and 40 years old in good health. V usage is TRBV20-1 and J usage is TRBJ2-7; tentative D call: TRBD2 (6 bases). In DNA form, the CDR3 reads TGCAGTGCTATTATTGGGGGGAACGAGCAGTACTTC. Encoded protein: CSAIIGGNEQYF.